Presented here are 25 T cell receptor beta chains from one specimen sequenced in a study of blood T cell repertoires in COVID-19. Only in-frame clones appear in the TCRdb table, and some are missing; sequencing was by immunoSEQ multiplex PCR. Altogether about 260,000 clones are present, around 92% being singletons, with the ten largest covering approximately 2.6%. Sequencing input: peripheral blood. The origin of the receptors is a person aged 18 to 35 with COVID-19, enrolled during active disease.

The chain uses TRBV19 and TRBJ1-3; D remains unclear. Trimming removed 6 bases at V and 5 bases at J, with 8 bases between. Looked up from germline, CDR1 is LNHDA and CDR2 is SQIVND (reference sequence). This CDR3 has 12 residues. The CDR3, as DNA: TGTGCCAGTAGCCTTTCCCGAAACACCATATATTTT. It codes for CASSLSRNTIYF. The variable domain in full, completed from reference TRBV19 and TRBJ1-3, reads DGGITQSPKYLFRKEGQNVTLSCEQNLNHDAMYWYRQDPGQGLRLIYYSQIVNDFQKGDIAEGYSVSREKKESFPLTVTSAQKNPTAFYLCASSLSRNTIYFGEGSWLTVV.

This clone was recorded a few times. The V and J genes are TRBV27 and TRBJ1-6; possible D gene TRBD1, 5 bases. In germline, CDR1 is MNHEY, CDR2 SMNVEV (reference sequence). V was shortened by 4 bases and J by 9 bases, with 16 bases between the two germline ends. The CDR3 is 15 amino acids. The CDR3 reads CASSSSRGSGSPLHF. CDR3 in DNA: TGTGCCAGCAGTTCCTCTCGGGGGAGCGGTTCACCCCTCCACTTT.

The chain uses TRBV19 and TRBJ2-1, with a tentative D call TRBD2 (6 bases). Germline values: CDR1 LNHDA, CDR2 SQIVND (reference sequence). The CDR3 sequence is 13 residues long. The V end was cut by 7 bases, the J end by 3 bases, with 10 bases between. CDR3 region: CASTSANYNEQFF. The CDR3 nucleotides are TGTGCCAGTACTAGCGCGAACTACAATGAGCAGTTCTTC.

The genes are TRBV29-1 and TRBJ1-2, with D possibly TRBD1 on 6 matching bases. V was cut by 5 bases and J by 1 base, with 8 bases left in between. The length of the CDR3 is 12 residues. CDR1 and CDR2 (germline): SQVTM, ANQGSEA. The CDR3 DNA is TGCAGCGTTTCGGACAGTAACTATGGCTACACCTTC. Its translation is CSVSDSNYGYTF.

The chain links TRBV7-2 to TRBJ1-4, with TRBD1 identical over 10 bases. Trimming removed 1 base from V and 6 bases from J; junction bases left unmatched: 8. CDR3 length: 17 amino acids. The germline CDR1 and CDR2 sequences are SGHTA and FQGNSA. CDR3 amino acids: CASSLGVGQGGYEKLFF. CDR3 sequence (DNA): TGTGCCAGCAGCTTAGGAGTAGGACAGGGGGGATATGAAAAACTGTTTTTT.

The chain is built from TRBV10-3 and TRBJ2-3; 13 bases line up with TRBD2. This CDR3 contains 16 residues. V shed 2 bases, J shed 5 bases, and the junction held 4 bases outside the gene matches. Germline CDR1 is ENHRY and CDR2 is SYGVKD. CDR3 residues: CAISEPRTSGRDTQYF. The CDR3 DNA is TGTGCCATCAGTGAGCCCCGGACTAGCGGGAGAGATACGCAGTATTTT.

The rearrangement uses TRBV6-2 or TRBV6-3 and TRBJ2-1, with TRBD1 matching over 8 bases. With 6 bases clipped from V and 0 bases from J, the junction kept 4 bases outside the gene matches. Germline loops: CDR1 MNHEY, CDR2 SVGEGT. CDR3 length equals 15 residues. The CDR3 loop reads CASSSGQGSYNEQFF. The CDR3 DNA follows: TGTGCCAGCAGCTCTGGACAGGGCTCCTACAATGAGCAGTTCTTC.

V gene TRBV5-4 combines with J gene TRBJ2-3, with D perhaps TRBD1 (5 bases). Trimming pared 2 bases from V and 1 base from J, leaving 8 bases between. The CDR3 is made up of 14 amino acids. CDR1 is SGHNT, CDR2 YYREEE, per germline (reference sequence). The CDR3 DNA sequence: TGTGCCAGCAGCTTCGTAGGGGGCACAGATACGCAGTATTTT. Translation: CASSFVGGTDTQYF.

The chain carries TRBV13 and TRBJ2-1; 11 nucleotides match TRBD2. CDR1 and CDR2 from the germline V gene are PRHDT and FYEKMQ (reference sequence). The CDR3 covers 19 residues. Trimming cost V 5 bases and J 0 bases; bases outside gene matches: 12. The CDR3 bases are TGTGCCAGCAGCCACGGGACTAGCGGTCCCAACTTCTCCTACAATGAGCAGTTCTTC. It specifies CASSHGTSGPNFSYNEQFF.

The CDR3 sequence: CASSSTGAVEKLFF. Written as DNA, the CDR3 is TGTGCCAGCAGCTCGACAGGGGCGGTGGAAAAACTGTTTTTT. The chain employs TRBV28 and TRBJ1-4; 8 bases align to TRBD1. The CDR3 contains 14 residues. Trimming at V came to 6 bases and at J to 8 bases, leaving 8 bases not matched to a gene. In germline, CDR1 is MDHEN, CDR2 SYDVKM.

The chain has TRBV3-1 (or the pseudogene TRBV3-2) and TRBJ2-3; no definite D call. Germline V gene sequence: CDR1 LGHDT, CDR2 YNNKEL (reference sequence). V was trimmed by 1 base and J by 4 bases, leaving 6 bases between them. CDR3 size: 13 residues. CDR3 in amino acids: CASSQAEADTQYF. CDR3 nucleotides: TGTGCCAGCAGCCAAGCCGAGGCAGATACGCAGTATTTT.

The V gene is TRBV5-6, the J gene TRBJ1-2; no clear D. Germline CDR1 and CDR2: SGHDT and YYEEEE. CDR3 length equals 13 residues. The V end was cut by 1 base, the J end by 6 bases, with 10 bases between. DNA for the CDR3: TGTGCCAGCAGCTTGAGAGGGAGGGATGGCTACACCTTC. It translates to CASSLRGRDGYTF.

The CDR3 DNA is TGCGCCAGCAGCCAAGATCCGGGGGGCGGTTACGAGCAGTACTTC. The encoded protein is CASSQDPGGGYEQYF. The V and J genes are TRBV4-3 and TRBJ2-7; a weak D match, TRBD2 (7 bases). CDR1 LGHNA and CDR2 YSLEER come from the germline V gene. CDR3 length equals 15 residues. V was shortened by 0 bases and J by 4 bases, with 13 bases between the two germline ends.

The rearrangement links TRBV9 to TRBJ2-5; D is ambiguous. The CDR3 sequence is 14 residues long. V was clipped by 1 base and J by 1 base, with 8 bases between them. CDR1 is SGDLS, CDR2 YYNGEE, per germline. The CDR3 DNA reads as TGTGCCAGCAGCGTAAGCGCCGGCCAAGAGACCCAGTACTTC. It is translated as CASSVSAGQETQYF. The full variable domain, completed using reference TRBV9 and TRBJ2-5, is DSGVTQTPKHLITATGQRVTLRCSPRSGDLSVYWYQQSLDQGLQFLIQYYNGEERAKGNILERFSAQQFPDLHSELNLSSLELGDSALYFCASSVSAGQETQYFGPGTRLLVL.

The V call is TRBV6-1, the J call TRBJ2-5, with 11 bases fitting TRBD2. The CDR3 sequence is 16 residues long. Germline V gene sequence: CDR1 MNHNS, CDR2 SASEGT. J lost 5 bases, V lost 3 bases, and 8 bases had no gene match. The CDR3 nucleotides are TGTGCCAGCAGTGACGGTTCACTAGCGGGAGTGGAGACCCAGTACTTC. Translation gives CASSDGSLAGVETQYF.

The CDR3 loop is CATSDSWGWGVETQYF. The CDR3, as DNA: TGTGCCACCAGTGATAGCTGGGGCTGGGGCGTCGAGACCCAGTACTTC. The chain carries TRBV24-1 and TRBJ2-5, with a tentative D call TRBD1 (5 bases). The germline gives CDR1 KGHDR, CDR2 SFDVKD. Trimming took 3 bases from V and 5 from J, leaving 18 bases between them. CDR3 length: 16 residues.

The chain employs TRBV7-9 and TRBJ2-2; 10 nucleotides align to TRBD1. Germline trimming cut 6 bases from V and 4 bases from J; bases unmatched to any gene: 11. Germline values: CDR1 SEHNR, CDR2 FQNEAQ (reference sequence). There are 17 residues in the CDR3. The CDR3 loop is CASRTKPGQGPTGELFF. The CDR3 coding sequence is TGTGCCAGCAGGACAAAACCGGGACAGGGGCCCACCGGGGAGCTGTTTTTT.

This clone was observed once. The V call is TRBV19, the J call TRBJ1-2, with D unclear. The CDR3 sequence is 14 residues long. Germline CDR1 reads LNHDA; CDR2 reads SQIVND (reference sequence). Trimming removed 2 bases at V and 4 bases at J, with 11 bases between. CDR3 DNA sequence: TGTGCCAGTAGTATATCGGGGTTGGCCTATGGCTACACCTTC. Translation gives CASSISGLAYGYTF.

The V and J genes are TRBV9 and TRBJ2-1; 7 nucleotides align to TRBD1. The V gene's germline CDR1 is SGDLS and CDR2 YYNGEE. Germline trimming cut 3 bases from V and 4 bases from J; bases unmatched to any gene: 7. CDR3 length: 15 residues. The CDR3 reads CASSGRDRSYNEQFF. The CDR3 bases are TGTGCCAGCAGCGGCCGGGACAGATCGTACAATGAGCAGTTCTTC.

This chain connects TRBV24-1 to TRBJ2-3; no clear D gene. V was shortened by 4 bases and J by 4 bases, with 14 bases between the two germline ends. Germline lookup yields CDR1 KGHDR and CDR2 SFDVKD. CDR3 length: 15 residues. The CDR3 region has the DNA TGTGCCACCAGTGACCCGACTCAATCCCCAGATACGCAGTATTTT. Amino acids: CATSDPTQSPDTQYF.

The rearrangement links TRBV7-2 to TRBJ2-7, with 12 nucleotides matching TRBD2. Germline V CDR1 and CDR2: SGHTA, FQGNSA. There are 13 residues in the CDR3. After removal of 5 bases from V and 6 bases from J, the junction contained 2 bases not matched to a gene. The DNA of the CDR3 is TGTGCCAGCAGCATACTAGCGGGAGGCGAGCAGTACTTC. It specifies CASSILAGGEQYF.

The chain combines TRBV27 with TRBJ2-1; tentatively, D is TRBD2 (6 bases). Deletions cut 5 bases from V and 3 bases from J, with 17 bases between. The CDR3 consists of 16 residues. CDR1 and CDR2 from the germline V gene are MNHEY and SMNVEV (reference sequence). CDR3 bases: TGTGCCAGCAGTGACCTCAGGGTGGAGGGCTACAATGAGCAGTTCTTC. This translates into CASSDLRVEGYNEQFF.

The rearrangement joins TRBV5-1 to TRBJ2-1; TRBD2 aligns across 11 bases. Germline CDR1 is SGHRS and CDR2 is YFSETQ. This CDR3 spans 16 amino acids. V lost 5 bases, J lost 2 bases, and 6 bases stayed unmatched. As DNA, the CDR3 is TGCGCCAGCAGGGAGGGACTAGCGGCCACCTACAATGAGCAGTTCTTC. Translating it yields CASREGLAATYNEQFF.

V and J are TRBV5-4 and TRBJ1-1; 7 bases are a match to TRBD1. The germline V gene encodes CDR1 SGHNT and CDR2 YYREEE (reference sequence). V shed 4 bases, J shed 2 bases, and the junction held 5 bases outside the gene matches. The length of the CDR3 is 14 residues. CDR3: CASSLGQVNTEAFF. In DNA, the CDR3 is TGTGCCAGCAGCCTAGGACAGGTTAACACTGAAGCTTTCTTT.

The genes are TRBV5-6 and TRBJ2-1; 8 nucleotides line up with TRBD1. The CDR3 totals 12 residues. The germline V gene has CDR1 SGHDT and CDR2 YYEEEE. J was trimmed by 7 bases and V by 5 bases; bases with no gene match: 2. In nucleotides, the CDR3 is TGTGCCAGCAGTCGGACAGGGAATGAGCAGTTCTTC. Encoded protein: CASSRTGNEQFF.